The 29 T cell receptor beta chains reported below all come from one sample, sequenced in a study of blood T cell repertoires in COVID-19. This table comes from immunoSEQ multiplex PCR, and its TCRdb copy is limited to in-frame clones, with some not included. The table has roughly 250,000 clones, roughly 88% seen once; the top ten hold about 2.1%. Sequenced material: PBMCs or T cells enriched from blood (not recorded which). The source is a woman in her forties with acute COVID-19.

The chain has TRBV9 and TRBJ2-1; 9 bases align to TRBD2. Trimming took 0 bases from V and 10 from J; bases not matched to a gene: 8. Germline V gene sequence: CDR1 SGDLS, CDR2 YYNGEE. This CDR3 contains 15 residues. The CDR3, as DNA: TGTGCCAGCAGCGTAGTCCAGGGCGGGGGGGAAGAGCAGTTCTTC. Protein product: CASSVVQGGGEEQFF.

The chain couples TRBV28 to TRBJ2-1, with 15 positions matching TRBD2. Per the germline V gene, CDR1 is MDHEN and CDR2 is SYDVKM. Unmatched junction bases numbered 11, after V lost 7 bases and J lost 10 bases. CDR3 length: 16 residues. As DNA, the CDR3 is TGTGCCAGCAATAAACTCGGACTAGCGGGAGGGGTAGAGCAGTTCTTC. The encoded protein is CASNKLGLAGGVEQFF.

The chain has TRBV14 and TRBJ2-2, with 9 bases identical to TRBD2. Germline lookup yields CDR1 SGHDN and CDR2 FVKESK. The length of the CDR3 is 18 residues. V lost 0 bases and J lost 4; bases outside the gene matches: 9. Here the CDR3 reads CASSQEGELAGRTGELFF. CDR3 in DNA: TGTGCCAGCAGCCAAGAAGGGGAACTAGCGGGCCGCACCGGGGAGCTGTTTTTT.

The rearrangement joins TRBV27 to TRBJ1-2, with D possibly being TRBD1 (5 bases). Germline V CDR1 and CDR2: MNHEY, SMNVEV (reference sequence). The CDR3 covers 14 residues. The V gene lost 5 bases and the J gene lost 1 base, with 11 bases spanning the gap. The DNA of the CDR3 is TGTGCCAGCAGTCCCGGGACTTTTAACTATGGCTACACCTTC. This sequence encodes CASSPGTFNYGYTF.

The chain couples TRBV3-1 (or the pseudogene TRBV3-2) to TRBJ1-1, with D possibly matching TRBD1 (6 bases). Per the germline V gene, CDR1 is LGHDT and CDR2 is YNNKEL (reference sequence). V lost 4 bases to trimming and J lost 3 bases, with 9 bases between them. The CDR3 is 13 residues long. CDR3 nucleotide sequence: TGTGCCAGCAGCCGCCGGACAGACACTGAAGCTTTCTTT. Encoded protein: CASSRRTDTEAFF.

This clone is a singleton in its sample. V is TRBV5-8 and J is TRBJ1-1; no clear D. Trimming shortened V by 4 bases and J by 7 bases, and 14 bases separated the two germline ends. Germline V gives CDR1 SGHTS, CDR2 YDEGEE. CDR3 length equals 13 residues. The CDR3 DNA reads TGTGCCAGCAGCAACTATTGGCCCGATGAAGCTTTCTTT. Amino acids: CASSNYWPDEAFF.

The chain couples TRBV3-1 (or the pseudogene TRBV3-2) to TRBJ2-7; TRBD1 aligns across 8 bases. This CDR3 region has 13 residues. Trimming took 5 bases from V and 6 from J; bases not matched to a gene: 6. CDR1 and CDR2 (germline): LGHDT, YNNKEL (reference sequence). The CDR3 spells CASSSRTGSEQYF. The DNA for the CDR3 is TGTGCCAGCAGCTCCCGGACAGGGAGCGAGCAGTACTTC.

Of note for this clone: The same CDR3 can be traced to other DNA sequences in this sample. This chain links TRBV28 with TRBJ1-5; 9 bases fit TRBD1. CDR1 is MDHEN, CDR2 SYDVKM, per germline. CDR3 length: 14 amino acids. V was clipped by 6 bases and J by 7 bases; unmatched bases: 7. The CDR3: CASSLGQGGQPQHF. The CDR3 DNA reads as TGTGCCAGCAGCCTGGGACAGGGCGGCCAGCCCCAGCATTTT.

The genes are TRBV6-5 and TRBJ1-1, with 9 positions matching TRBD1. The CDR3 loop spans 14 amino acids. V was pared by 5 bases and J by 4 bases, with 5 bases of the junction left unmatched. From germline, CDR1 is MNHEY and CDR2 SVGAGI. The CDR3 reads CASSRQGVGTEAFF. The CDR3, as DNA: TGTGCCAGCAGTAGACAGGGGGTGGGCACTGAAGCTTTCTTT.

V and J are TRBV19 and TRBJ2-1, with 16 positions matching TRBD2. CDR1 is LNHDA, CDR2 SQIVND, per germline (reference sequence). CDR3 length equals 17 residues. Germline trimming cut 3 bases from V and 6 bases from J; bases unmatched to any gene: 5. CDR3 sequence reads: CASSMGGLAGGGNEQFF. The CDR3 coding sequence is TGTGCCAGTAGTATGGGGGGACTAGCGGGAGGGGGCAATGAGCAGTTCTTC.

J is TRBJ2-5 and V is TRBV19; TRBD2 agrees at 8 bases. Germline CDR1 LNHDA, CDR2 SQIVND (reference sequence). With 3 bases clipped from V and 2 bases from J, the junction kept 11 bases outside the gene matches. There are 17 residues in the CDR3. CDR3 sequence reads: CASSITGISGGQETQYF. The CDR3 DNA is TGTGCCAGTAGTATCACGGGGATCAGCGGGGGACAAGAGACCCAGTACTTC.

The chain combines TRBV7-8 with TRBJ2-3; TRBD2 matches 9 bases. The trim removed 6 bases at V and 6 bases at J, leaving 4 bases unmatched. The V gene's germline CDR1 is SGHVS and CDR2 FQNEAQ. The CDR3 has 13 amino acids. CDR3 coding DNA: TGTGCCAGCAGTAGCGGGAGTGCGGATACGCAGTATTTT. This translates into CASSSGSADTQYF.

This sequence joins TRBV7-2 and TRBJ2-6; 8 nucleotides align to TRBD1. The trim removed 6 bases at V and 4 bases at J, leaving 5 bases unmatched. The CDR3 sequence is 15 residues long. Germline V gene sequence: CDR1 SGHTA, CDR2 FQGNSA. Here the CDR3 reads CASRWTGTGANVLTF. CDR3 in DNA: TGTGCCAGCAGGTGGACAGGGACCGGGGCCAACGTCCTGACTTTC. The full variable domain, completed using reference TRBV7-2 and TRBJ2-6, is GAGVSQSPSNKVTEKGKDVELRCDPISGHTALYWYRQSLGQGLEFLIYFQGNSAPDKSGLPSDRFSAERTGGSVSTLTIQRTQQEDSAVYLCASRWTGTGANVLTFGAGSRLTVL.

This clone appeared a single time. The V and J genes are TRBV5-5 and TRBJ1-1; 8 bases are shared with TRBD1. The CDR3 sequence is 16 residues long. V lost 0 bases and J lost 1; bases outside the gene matches: 5. CDR1 and CDR2 from the germline V gene are SGHKS and YYEKEE (reference sequence). Written as DNA, the CDR3 is TGTGCCAGCAGCTTGGTTCCAGGGACAGGGAACACTGAAGCTTTCTTT. It codes for CASSLVPGTGNTEAFF.

This clone was observed once. The rearrangement uses TRBV6-4 and TRBJ2-2; TRBD1 matches at 7 bases. Trimming took 7 bases from V and 2 from J; bases not matched to a gene: 4. The CDR3 has 14 amino acids. Germline V lookup: CDR1 MRHNA, CDR2 SNTAGT. CDR3 loop: CASKRDSNTGELFF. The CDR3 DNA follows: TGTGCCAGCAAACGGGACAGCAACACCGGGGAGCTGTTTTTT.

V usage is TRBV5-1 and J usage is TRBJ2-3; possibly TRBD1 for D (6 bases). The CDR3 is 13 amino acids. Germline-derived CDR1 and CDR2 are SGHRS and YFSETQ. Between the trimmed V and J ends, which lost 5 bases and 0 bases, there was a span of 7 bases. CDR3 nucleotide sequence: TGCGCCAGCAGTACAGGGAGCACAGATACGCAGTATTTT. This gives the protein CASSTGSTDTQYF. Filled out from reference TRBV5-1 and TRBJ2-3, the complete variable domain reads KAGVTQTPRYLIKTRGQQVTLSCSPISGHRSVSWYQQTPGQGLQFLFEYFSETQRNKGNFPGRFSGRQFSNSRSEMNVSTLELGDSALYLCASSTGSTDTQYFGPGTRLTVL.

The CDR3 spells CAISESRVAEQYF. In DNA, the CDR3 is TGTGCCATCAGTGAGTCGAGGGTGGCCGAGCAGTACTTC. The chain combines TRBV10-3 with TRBJ2-7, with TRBD2 as a possible D gene (5 bases). CDR1 ENHRY and CDR2 SYGVKD come from the germline V gene. This CDR3 contains 13 residues. The germline V and J ends were trimmed by 0 bases and 6 bases, with 9 bases remaining between them.

This sequence joins TRBV15 and TRBJ2-1; D is possibly TRBD1 (6 bases). In germline, CDR1 is LNHNV, CDR2 YYDKDF (reference sequence). Trimming removed 5 bases at V and 7 bases at J, with 21 bases between. The CDR3 has 16 amino acids. This CDR3 is CATSGPDRRSMNEQFF. The CDR3 DNA sequence: TGTGCCACCAGCGGACCGGACAGACGGAGCATGAATGAGCAGTTCTTC.

The chain recombines TRBV7-9 with TRBJ2-5; a possible D gene is TRBD2 (6 bases). The germline V gene has CDR1 SEHNR and CDR2 FQNEAQ (reference sequence). The V end was cut by 1 base, the J end by 9 bases, with 27 bases between. The CDR3 has 18 residues. The CDR3 DNA reads TGTGCCAGCAGCTTAGGTTTTCGCTTGGTCGGGAGCACGGGGGCCCAGTACTTC. As protein: CASSLGFRLVGSTGAQYF.

This chain uses TRBV24-1 with TRBJ1-1, with unresolved D. Germline values: CDR1 KGHDR, CDR2 SFDVKD. The CDR3 is 14 residues long. Trimming left V 10 bases short and J 0 bases short, with 14 bases between. CDR3 protein: CATVNGGMNTEAFF. The CDR3 region has the DNA TGTGCCACGGTCAACGGCGGGATGAACACTGAAGCTTTCTTT.

CDR3 protein: CASSQQGANTEAFF. The CDR3 DNA reads as TGTGCCAGCAGCCAGCAGGGCGCGAACACTGAAGCTTTCTTT. The chain couples TRBV7-2 to TRBJ1-1; D is perhaps TRBD1 (5 bases). The CDR3 has 14 residues. From germline, CDR1 is SGHTA and CDR2 FQGNSA. V was pared by 5 bases and J by 1 base, with 11 bases between.

In this sample, this clone turned up once. The chain links TRBV2 to TRBJ1-1; 10 positions agree with TRBD1. V dropped 6 bases and J dropped 6; count of bases not matched to a gene: 7. Germline CDR1 SNHLY, CDR2 FYNNEI. This CDR3 region has 14 residues. The CDR3 sequence is CASRGRQGAAEAFF. CDR3 coding DNA: TGTGCCAGCAGGGGAAGACAGGGGGCCGCTGAAGCTTTCTTT.

The chain recombines TRBV19 with TRBJ2-7, with 10 bases that match TRBD1. The germline gives CDR1 LNHDA, CDR2 SQIVND (reference sequence). Trimming took 1 base from V and 5 from J; bases not matched to a gene: 8. This CDR3 is built from 16 residues. The CDR3 loop reads CASSIVGRDRGDEQYF. The CDR3 region has the DNA TGTGCCAGTAGTATAGTGGGTCGGGACAGGGGTGACGAGCAGTACTTC.

This chain uses TRBV2 with TRBJ1-1, with TRBD1 matching over 7 bases. Trimming took 7 bases from V and 4 from J; bases not matched to a gene: 12. The CDR3 is made up of 15 amino acids. Germline-derived CDR1 and CDR2 are SNHLY and FYNNEI. As DNA, the CDR3 is TGTGCCAGCACCCTACTACAGGGGTTCGGCACTGAAGCTTTCTTT. It is translated as CASTLLQGFGTEAFF.

This chain joins TRBV3-1 (or the pseudogene TRBV3-2) and TRBJ2-7, with 11 bases that match TRBD1. Germline assignment: CDR1 LGHDT and CDR2 YNNKEL (reference sequence). This CDR3 contains 15 residues. The V gene end was trimmed by 6 bases and the J gene end by 6 bases; junction bases not matched to a gene: 10. The CDR3 DNA is TGTGCCAGCAGAATGGGGACAGGGGGTAAAGGCGAGCAGTACTTC. Translation: CASRMGTGGKGEQYF.

J is TRBJ2-5 and V is TRBV5-4; tentatively, D is TRBD1 (6 bases). CDR1 is SGHNT, CDR2 YYREEE, per germline (reference sequence). V shed 3 bases and J shed 0 bases, with 9 bases lying between them. This CDR3 comprises 14 residues. This CDR3 reads CASSSGQYQETQYF. The CDR3 nucleotides are TGTGCCAGCAGCTCCGGACAGTACCAAGAGACCCAGTACTTC.

The gene calls are TRBV7-9 and TRBJ2-1; a possible D gene is TRBD2 (5 bases). V lost 6 bases and J 6 bases, leaving 12 bases between the germline ends. This CDR3 comprises 13 residues. Germline CDR1 and CDR2: SEHNR and FQNEAQ (reference sequence). CDR3 in amino acids: CASRADSINEQFF. The CDR3 DNA is TGTGCCAGCAGAGCGGACTCCATCAATGAGCAGTTCTTC.

This clone was detected only once. The chain recombines TRBV19 with TRBJ1-5; D uncertain. V shed 5 bases and J shed 1 base, with 9 bases lying between them. The germline gives CDR1 LNHDA, CDR2 SQIVND (reference sequence). CDR3 length: 14 amino acids. The CDR3 is CASSDDGSNQPQHF. The DNA for the CDR3 is TGTGCCAGTAGTGATGACGGGAGCAATCAGCCCCAGCATTTT.

The chain has TRBV5-1 and TRBJ2-3, with D maybe TRBD1 (6 bases). Trimming cost V 5 bases and J 3 bases, with 19 bases left between them. The germline CDR1 and CDR2 sequences are SGHRS and YFSETQ. The CDR3 runs 16 residues. Written as DNA, the CDR3 is TGCGCCAGCAGTCCAGACCCCATTAGGGGGACAGATACGCAGTATTTT. Encoded protein: CASSPDPIRGTDTQYF.